A selection of T cell receptor beta chains follows, all from one sample in a study of long-term antiretroviral therapy in people with HIV. Sequencing was performed with immunoSEQ multiplex PCR; in TCRdb, only in-frame clones are kept and a portion is missing. The sample shows about 29,000 clones, around nine tenths of them seen only once. This specimen was unsorted PBMCs, taken 0.5 years after starting antiretroviral therapy. The receptors here all came from a woman aged 18-29 years with HIV. CDR3s leave out the opening cysteine and the closing phenylalanine or tryptophan. D genes are given only for firm matches. Clone sizes are given selectively: once, few, many, or a class where the clone is expanded.

j_gene	abundance	d_gene	v_gene	CDR3aa
TRBJ2-1	-	-	TRBV27	ASRLPGREQF
TRBJ2-7	-	TRBD2	TRBV15	ATSRTSGRYEQY
TRBJ1-1	-	TRBD1	TRBV28	ASSPGTGTNTEAF
TRBJ2-7	-	TRBD2	TRBV7-2	ATGEGPYSYEQY
TRBJ2-7	-	-	TRBV19	ASSRKGGRYEQY
TRBJ2-4	few	-	TRBV6-5	ASTARTGAKNIQY
TRBJ1-1	few	-	TRBV6-5	ASSYGGSTEAF
TRBJ1-2	-	TRBD1	TRBV7-9	ASSYTGALYGYT
TRBJ1-1	-	-	TRBV28	ASRSGQFDTEAF
TRBJ1-2	-	-	TRBV15	ATSGIWMGTNYGYT
TRBJ2-1	-	TRBD2	TRBV14	ASSQDSSGRAPYNEQF
TRBJ2-7	-	-	TRBV9	ASSPQNGPPYEQY
TRBJ2-7	-	-	TRBV7-2	ASRAEQGTHYEQY
TRBJ1-2	-	TRBD1	TRBV7-2	ASSLRDRVRIYGYT